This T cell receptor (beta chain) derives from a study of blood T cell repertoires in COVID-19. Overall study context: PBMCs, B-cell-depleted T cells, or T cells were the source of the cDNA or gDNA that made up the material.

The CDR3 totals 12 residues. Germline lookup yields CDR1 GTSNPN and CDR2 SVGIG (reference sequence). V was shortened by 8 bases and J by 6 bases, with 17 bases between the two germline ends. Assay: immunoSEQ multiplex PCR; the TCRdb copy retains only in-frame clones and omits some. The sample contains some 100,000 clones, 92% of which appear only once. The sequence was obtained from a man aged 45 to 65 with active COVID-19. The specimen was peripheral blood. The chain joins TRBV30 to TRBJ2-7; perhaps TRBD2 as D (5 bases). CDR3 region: CAGGKGPGEQYF. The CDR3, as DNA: TGTGCCGGAGGTAAGGGCCCGGGCGAGCAGTACTTC.